The text below deals with one T cell receptor beta chain. Its antigen is not yet known. Nothing much larger sits one base from this clone, and base qualities are not available. This specimen belongs to a study of vaccination effects on CD4 cells after COVID-19 (dated by TCRdb to between 2021 and 2024). Notes on the research overall: Each participant got two doses of an mRNA SARS-CoV-2 vaccine, either BNT162b2 or mRNA-1273. The study compared SARS-CoV-2 spike-specific CD4+ TCR repertoires before and after mRNA vaccination in COVID-19 convalescent patients and infection-naive vaccine recipients. In the study, cultures from other donors were sequenced using the Oncomine TCR Beta short-read assay on an Illumina iSeq 100. The full study included roughly 11 COVID-19 convalescent patients and several SARS-CoV-2-naive healthy vaccine recipients.

The library was produced with the immunoSEQ multiplex PCR assay. TCR beta CDR3 sequencing was performed on DNA from the cultured, isolated CD4+ T cells. In the original analysis: The analysis removed non-productive TCR sequences, trimmed reads to the CDR3 region, and retained only CDR3s that were 7 or more amino acids long. The MANAFEST web app was used to identify antigen-specific clonotypes by comparing expansion in peptide wells with expansion in reference cultures. For clones to be considered positive, expansion at FDR<0.05 versus reference and all other wells, an odds ratio above 5, and a frequency above 0.1% in two replicate wells were required. Cross-reactive clonotypes were defined as significantly expanded in SARS-CoV-2 spike wells and in at least one common cold coronavirus spike condition. Using the stringdist R package, CDR3 similarity was measured by Levenshtein distance, and unrooted trees were constructed with ape in R 3.6.1. TCRdb's version of the immuneACCESS table is confined to in-frame rearrangements and falls short of the full clone set. An unresolved V gene accounts for under half of the shortfall where checked; the remainder is of unknown origin. That table gives V, J and clone size, and the DNA gave D and trimming. This sample lists about 24,000 clones; less than 80% were detected once. Around 3.5% of the sample is in the top ten clones.

CDR1 and CDR2, per the germline V gene (reference sequence), are LGHDT and YNNKEL. Inclusive of the bounding cysteine and phenylalanine, the CDR3 is 17 residues long. Of the read, only the CDR3 DNA is kept; its 51 bases are in frame from base 1. The junction shows trimming of 2 bases on V and 3 bases on J, and the gene matches do not reach 7 bases of it. What the work shows at the level of the full study, not this receptor alone: Among healthy vaccine recipients, nearly all vaccine-induced clones were SARS-CoV-2 mono-reactive, and only 1 of 255 was cross-reactive with common cold coronaviruses. Both infection-induced and vaccine-induced clones contracted markedly at late post-vaccination timepoints, which is consistent with waning T cell responses. Limitations of the study were the small number of convalescent patients and the absence of early post-infection timepoints.

To identify antigen-specific CD4+ T cell clonotypes by their expansion, the ViraFEST assay first stimulated PBMC with viral peptide pools and then applied TCR sequencing. After more than 9 days of culture, CD4+ T cells were isolated with the EasySep CD4+ T cell isolation kit. Negative nucleocapsid antibody results before and after vaccination confirmed that the healthy vaccine recipients had no prior SARS-CoV-2 infection. Each well held two million PBMC cultured in IMDM containing roughly 5% human AB serum, 9.5 to 10 IU/ml IL-2 and gentamicin, along with roughly 10 ug/ml peptides. Half of the culture medium was replaced with fresh IL-2-containing medium on days 3 and 7. Each peptide stimulation condition was cultured in triplicate wells unless otherwise noted. Using Ficoll-Paque Plus gradient centrifugation, PBMC were separated from whole blood and then either used fresh or cryopreserved at -140C. The spike proteins of SARS-CoV-2 and of the common cold coronaviruses HCoV-NL63, HCoV-OC43 and HCoV-229E were spanned by overlapping peptide pools. The QIAamp micro DNA kit was used to extract genomic DNA from the cultured CD4+ T cells.

The clonotype originates from a human donor who received a COVID-19 vaccine. The material was CD4+ T cells from PBMCs cultured with SARS-CoV-2 spike peptides, obtained before COVID-19 vaccination. In the paper's terms, the cell subset or site label means: SARS-CoV-2 spike overlapping peptide pool stimulation. The chain employs TRBV3-1 (or the pseudogene TRBV3-2) and TRBJ2-3; TRBD2 agrees with 11 junctional bases. CDR3 reads: CASSQYSGGAVTDTQYF. DNA sequence: TGTGCCAGCAGCCAATATAGCGGGGGGGCGGTGACAGATACGCAGTATTTT.